These 14 T cell receptor beta chains share one sample of origin, sequenced in a study of T cells in Graves' hyperthyroidism and ophthalmopathy. The TCR beta CDR3 regions underwent amplification using RNA transcripts as the source. HTBI primers were employed in a first-round RT-PCR of the TCR CDR3. Each CDR3 protein gets one entry after TCRdb re-called the multiplex PCR reads with MiXCR. The sample includes 500,000 to 600,000 distinct CDR3 sequences, approximately 16% of them seen just once. Input material: blood. Receptors were obtained from a woman between 18 and 29 years old with Graves' hyperthyroidism.

The chain has TRBV19 and TRBJ1-5; 8 bases agree with TRBD1. After removal of 6 bases from V and 0 bases from J, the junction contained 7 bases not matched to a gene. Germline loops: CDR1 LNHDA, CDR2 SQIVND (reference sequence). CDR3 length: 16 residues. The CDR3 loop is CASSVAGGRSNQPQHF. Here the CDR3 DNA reads TGTGCCAGTAGCGTAGCAGGGGGCCGTAGCAATCAGCCCCAGCATTTT. The full variable domain, with the rest looked up from reference TRBV19 and TRBJ1-5, is DGGITQSPKYLFRKEGQNVTLSCEQNLNHDAMYWYRQDPGQGLRLIYYSQIVNDFQKGDIAEGYSVSREKKESFPLTVTSAQKNPTAFYLCASSVAGGRSNQPQHFGDGTRLSIL.

This clonotype was counted at least ten times. This sequence joins TRBV7-9 and TRBJ2-5; D possibly corresponds to TRBD2 (6 bases). CDR3 length: 14 amino acids. Germline V gene lookup returns CDR1 SEHNR and CDR2 FQNEAQ (reference sequence). Trimming took 5 bases from V and 5 from J, leaving 15 bases between them. CDR3 nucleotides: TGTGCCAGCAGCCCGCCGGGACTCCGGGAGACCCAGTACTTC. Protein: CASSPPGLRETQYF. Looking up the rest from reference TRBV7-9 and TRBJ2-5 gives the full variable domain: DTGVSQNPRHKITKRGQNVTFRCDPISEHNRLYWYRQTLGQGPEFLTYFQNEAQLEKSRLLSDRFSAERPKGSFSTLEIQRTEQGDSAMYLCASSPPGLRETQYFGPGTRLLVL.

In its sample, this clonotype was seen a few times. The rearrangement links TRBV19 to TRBJ1-5; tentatively, D is TRBD1 (5 bases). Germline CDR1 LNHDA, CDR2 SQIVND (reference sequence). V lost 4 bases, J lost 7 bases, and 23 bases lay in between. The CDR3 runs 17 residues. The CDR3, as DNA: TGTGCCAGTAGTAGGAAGGGGAGGGGACTGGAACAACAGCCCCAGCATTTT. This codes for CASSRKGRGLEQQPQHF.

The chain joins TRBV5-1 to TRBJ2-7, with D tentatively TRBD1 or TRBD2 (5 bases each). V was clipped by 4 bases and J by 2 bases, with 19 bases between them. The CDR3 totals 16 residues. In germline, CDR1 is SGHRS, CDR2 YFSETQ. The CDR3 sequence: CASSPAGTKDPYEQYF. For the CDR3, the DNA is TGCGCCAGCAGCCCGGCAGGGACGAAGGACCCCTACGAGCAGTACTTC.

The table lists this clonotype with a few counts. The rearrangement links TRBV29-1 to TRBJ2-3; D assignment may be TRBD1 or TRBD2 (5 bases each). This CDR3 is 11 amino acids long. Germline values: CDR1 SQVTM, CDR2 ANQGSEA. V lost 2 bases, J lost 9 bases, and 9 bases lay in between. In nucleotides, the CDR3 is TGCAGCGTTGAATCCCGGGGCACGCAGTATTTT. Encoded protein: CSVESRGTQYF.

This clonotype has ten or more counts. This chain uses TRBV10-3 with TRBJ2-3; D possibly corresponds to TRBD2 (5 bases). The germline V gene has CDR1 ENHRY and CDR2 SYGVKD. Trimming cost V 3 bases and J 2 bases, with 15 bases left between them. This CDR3 comprises 16 residues. CDR3 nucleotide sequence: TGTGCCATCAGTGATTACTTGACGAGGGCCACAGATACGCAGTATTTT. It yields the protein CAISDYLTRATDTQYF.

This clonotype occurred many times. An end of the junction differs from the germline gene, which may be a read error. The rearrangement joins TRBV18 to TRBJ2-7, with TRBD1 as a possible D gene (6 bases). The CDR3 is 13 residues long. Germline V gene data show CDR1 as KGHSH and CDR2 as LQKENI. Written as DNA, the CDR3 is TGCGCCAGCAGCCCAGGGACAACCTACGAGCAGTACTTC. Translation: CASSPGTTYEQYF.

Ten or more counts support this clonotype. CDR3 sequence: CASSLVPGLTEAFF. The CDR3 bases are TGTGCCAGCAGCTTAGTTCCAGGGTTGACTGAAGCTTTCTTT. V usage is TRBV11-2 and J usage is TRBJ1-1; D is perhaps TRBD1 (5 bases). The ends were cut back, 1 base at V and 5 bases at J, with 11 bases in the middle. The CDR3 extends over 14 amino acids. CDR1 is SGHAT and CDR2 is FQNNGV in the germline V gene.

There are many counts of this clonotype. V usage is TRBV18 and J usage is TRBJ2-3; the D is unclear. The ends were cut back, 0 bases at V and 9 bases at J, with 13 bases in the middle. This CDR3 is 14 amino acids long. The germline V gene has CDR1 KGHSH and CDR2 LQKENI. The CDR3 nucleotides read TGTGCCAGCTCACCACCGGCCCGCCTAATGACGCAGTATTTT. Translating gives CASSPPARLMTQYF. The full variable domain, its missing parts supplied by reference TRBV18 and TRBJ2-3, is NAGVMQNPRHLVRRRGQEARLRCSPMKGHSHVYWYRQLPEEGLKFMVYLQKENIIDESGMPKERFSAEFPKEGPSILRIQQVVRGDSAAYFCASSPPARLMTQYFGPGTRLTVL.

This clonotype was counted ten times or more. The chain uses TRBV28 and TRBJ2-5; perhaps TRBD1 as D (6 bases). This CDR3 comprises 14 residues. The V gene's germline CDR1 is MDHEN and CDR2 SYDVKM. Trimming shortened V by 3 bases and J by 1 base, and 9 bases separated the two germline ends. The CDR3 reads CASSFQGPQETQYF. CDR3 coding DNA: TGTGCCAGCAGTTTCCAGGGGCCCCAAGAGACCCAGTACTTC. The full variable domain, completed using reference TRBV28 and TRBJ2-5, is DVKVTQSSRYLVKRTGEKVFLECVQDMDHENMFWYRQDPGLGLRLIYFSYDVKMKEKGDIPEGYSVSREKKERFSLILESASTNQTSMYLCASSFQGPQETQYFGPGTRLLVL.

This clonotype has ten or more counts. The rearrangement joins TRBV28 to TRBJ2-7; tentatively, D is TRBD1 (5 bases). The V end lost 2 bases, the J end lost 1 base, and 12 bases lay between the germline ends. CDR1 MDHEN and CDR2 SYDVKM come from the germline V gene. The CDR3 runs to 15 residues. CDR3 sequence: CASSLGQGQSYEQYF. The CDR3 nucleotides are TGTGCCAGCAGTTTAGGGCAGGGCCAATCCTACGAGCAGTACTTC.

This clonotype was seen repeatedly, ten times or more. The rearrangement links TRBV9 to TRBJ2-2; D tentatively reads TRBD1 or TRBD2 (5 bases each). The length of the CDR3 is 16 residues. CDR1 is SGDLS and CDR2 is YYNGEE in the germline V gene. V shed 3 bases and J shed 7 bases, with 19 bases lying between them. CDR3 nucleotides: TGTGCCAGCAGCGAAAGTGGAGAGGGGACGTTCGGGGAGCTGTTTTTT. Protein product: CASSESGEGTFGELFF. The complete variable domain, with remaining parts taken from reference TRBV9 and TRBJ2-2, reads DSGVTQTPKHLITATGQRVTLRCSPRSGDLSVYWYQQSLDQGLQFLIQYYNGEERAKGNILERFSAQQFPDLHSELNLSSLELGDSALYFCASSESGEGTFGELFFGEGSRLTVL.

The rearrangement joins TRBV20-1 to TRBJ2-1; TRBD1 agrees at 9 bases. J lost 8 bases, V lost 3 bases, and 11 bases had no gene match. Germline loops: CDR1 DFQATT, CDR2 SNEGSKA (reference sequence). The CDR3 length is 15 residues. CDR3 residues: CSASLSQGAGDEQFF. Written as DNA, the CDR3 is TGCAGTGCTAGCCTTTCACAGGGGGCCGGCGATGAGCAGTTCTTC.

This clonotype was counted at least ten times. The chain joins TRBV2 to TRBJ2-5; possibly TRBD1 or TRBD2 for D (5 bases each). Germline V gene sequence: CDR1 SNHLY, CDR2 FYNNEI. The V gene lost 6 bases and the J gene lost 0 bases, with 11 bases spanning the gap. The CDR3 loop spans 14 amino acids. CDR3 protein: CASSRGYYQETQYF. CDR3 nucleotide sequence: TGTGCCAGCAGCCGGGGCTACTACCAAGAGACCCAGTACTTC. Filled out from reference TRBV2 and TRBJ2-5, the complete variable domain reads EPEVTQTPSHQVTQMGQEVILRCVPISNHLYFYWYRQILGQKVEFLVSFYNNEISEKSEIFDDQFSVERPDGSNFTLKIRSTKLEDSAMYFCASSRGYYQETQYFGPGTRLLVL.